This entry lists 2 T cell receptor beta chains sequenced from one sample in a study of T cell repertoires in cytomegalovirus infection. Which antigens these TCRs recognize remains unknown. TCRdb used MiXCR to reprocess the reads, holding one entry per CDR3 protein. Among 900,000 to 950,000 distinct CDR3 sequences listed, roughly 30% were seen once. Sequenced here: cultured CD8+ T cells from PBMCs, sampled from culture after CMV antigen stimulation. Receptors originate from a human donor in good health (CMV status not recorded). Some clones in this sample may be carry-over from other donors' samples.

This clonotype was seen only a few times. The CDR3 sequence is CAISDPKGPLRYEQYF. The CDR3 bases are TGTGCCATCAGTGACCCAAAAGGACCTCTAAGGTACGAGCAGTACTTC. The genes are TRBV10-3 and TRBJ2-7; D is unresolved. The CDR3 runs 16 residues. V shed 3 bases and J shed 4 bases, with 19 bases lying between them. The germline V gene has CDR1 ENHRY and CDR2 SYGVKD.

V and J are TRBV28 and TRBJ2-7; D might be TRBD1 (6 bases). The CDR3 loop spans 13 amino acids. Deletions cut 4 bases from V and 2 bases from J, with 9 bases between. Germline V gene sequence: CDR1 MDHEN, CDR2 SYDVKM. As DNA, the CDR3 is TGTGCCAGCAGTTCACGGACAGCCTACGAGCAGTACGTC. Its translation: CASSSRTAYEQYV.